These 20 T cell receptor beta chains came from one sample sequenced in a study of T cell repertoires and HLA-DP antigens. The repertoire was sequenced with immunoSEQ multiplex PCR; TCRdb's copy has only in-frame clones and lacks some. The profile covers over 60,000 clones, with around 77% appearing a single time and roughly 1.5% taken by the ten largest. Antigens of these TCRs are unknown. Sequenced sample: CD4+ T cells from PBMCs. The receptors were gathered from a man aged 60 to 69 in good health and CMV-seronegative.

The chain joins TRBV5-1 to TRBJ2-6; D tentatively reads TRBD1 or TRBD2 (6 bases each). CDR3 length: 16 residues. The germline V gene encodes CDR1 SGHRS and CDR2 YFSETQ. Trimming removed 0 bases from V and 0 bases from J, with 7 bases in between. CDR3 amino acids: CASSLEGGSGANVLTF. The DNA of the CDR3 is TGCGCCAGCAGCTTGGAGGGGGGCTCTGGGGCCAACGTCCTGACTTTC.

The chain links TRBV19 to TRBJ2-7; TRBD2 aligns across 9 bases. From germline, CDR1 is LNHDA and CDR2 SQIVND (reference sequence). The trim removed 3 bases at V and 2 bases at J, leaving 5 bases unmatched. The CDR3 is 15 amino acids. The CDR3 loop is CASSIGLAGTYEQYV. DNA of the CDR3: TGTGCCAGTAGTATTGGCCTAGCGGGAACCTACGAGCAGTACGTC.

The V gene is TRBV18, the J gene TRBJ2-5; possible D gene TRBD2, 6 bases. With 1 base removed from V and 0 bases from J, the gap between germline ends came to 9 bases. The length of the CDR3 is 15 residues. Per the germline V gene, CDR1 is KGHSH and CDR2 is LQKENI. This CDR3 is CASSPRGENQETQYF. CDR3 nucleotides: TGTGCCAGCTCACCACGGGGGGAGAACCAAGAGACCCAGTACTTC.

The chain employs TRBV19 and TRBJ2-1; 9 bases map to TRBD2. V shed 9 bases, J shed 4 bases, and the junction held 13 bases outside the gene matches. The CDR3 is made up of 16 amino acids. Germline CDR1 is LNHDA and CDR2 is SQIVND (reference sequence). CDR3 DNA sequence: TGTGCCAGCCAGGCGACCCCGACTAGCGGTTACAATGAGCAGTTCTTC. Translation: CASQATPTSGYNEQFF.

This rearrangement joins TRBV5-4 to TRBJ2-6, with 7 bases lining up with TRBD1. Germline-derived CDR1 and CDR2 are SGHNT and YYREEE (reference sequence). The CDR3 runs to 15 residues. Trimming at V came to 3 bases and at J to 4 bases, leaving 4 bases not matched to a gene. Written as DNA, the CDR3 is TGTGCCAGCAGCTCAGACAGGGAAGGGGCCAACGTCCTGACTTTC. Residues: CASSSDREGANVLTF. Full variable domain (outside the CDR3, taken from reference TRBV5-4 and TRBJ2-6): ETGVTQSPTHLIKTRGQQVTLRCSSQSGHNTVSWYQQALGQGPQFIFQYYREEENGRGNFPPRFSGLQFPNYSSELNVNALELDDSALYLCASSSDREGANVLTFGAGSRLTVL.

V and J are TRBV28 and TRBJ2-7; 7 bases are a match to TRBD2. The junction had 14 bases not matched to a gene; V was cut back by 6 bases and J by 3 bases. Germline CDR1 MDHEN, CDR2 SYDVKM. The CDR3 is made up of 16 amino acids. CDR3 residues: CASSLAHEAGNYEQYF. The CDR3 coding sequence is TGTGCCAGCAGCCTGGCCCATGAAGCGGGAAACTACGAGCAGTACTTC.

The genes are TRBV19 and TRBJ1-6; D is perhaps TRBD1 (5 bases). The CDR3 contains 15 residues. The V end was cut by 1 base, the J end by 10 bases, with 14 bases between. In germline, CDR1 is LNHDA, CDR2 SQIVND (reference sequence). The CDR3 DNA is TGTGCCAGTAGTATAGGAAGGGACGGCGGATCACCCCTCCACTTT. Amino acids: CASSIGRDGGSPLHF.

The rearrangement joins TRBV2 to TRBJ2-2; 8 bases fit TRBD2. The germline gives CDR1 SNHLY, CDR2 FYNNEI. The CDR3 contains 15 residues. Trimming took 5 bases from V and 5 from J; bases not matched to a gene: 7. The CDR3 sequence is CASSRLAGPTGELFF. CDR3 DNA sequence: TGTGCCAGCAGTAGATTAGCGGGGCCGACCGGGGAGCTGTTTTTT.

The CDR3 DNA reads TGTGCCAGCTCACCGACACCGAGTTCTAACTATGGCTACACCTTC. This translates into CASSPTPSSNYGYTF. The rearrangement links TRBV18 to TRBJ1-2, with D hard to call. The CDR3 consists of 15 residues. V lost 3 bases to trimming and J lost 0 bases, with 11 bases between them. Germline lookup yields CDR1 KGHSH and CDR2 LQKENI.

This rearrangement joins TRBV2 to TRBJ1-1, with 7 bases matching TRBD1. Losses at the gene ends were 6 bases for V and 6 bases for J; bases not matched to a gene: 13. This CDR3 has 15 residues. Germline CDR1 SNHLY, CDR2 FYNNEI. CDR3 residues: CASRQGIGIGAEAFF. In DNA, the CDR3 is TGTGCCAGCAGACAGGGGATAGGTATTGGCGCTGAAGCTTTCTTT.

DNA for the CDR3: TGTGCCAGCAGCTTAAGCGGGGAGCTGTTTTTT. It encodes CASSLSGELFF. The chain couples TRBV11-1 to TRBJ2-2; D unclear. The CDR3 spans 11 residues. Germline V gene data show CDR1 as SGHAT and CDR2 as FQDESV (reference sequence). V lost 2 bases and J 7 bases, leaving 2 bases between the germline ends.

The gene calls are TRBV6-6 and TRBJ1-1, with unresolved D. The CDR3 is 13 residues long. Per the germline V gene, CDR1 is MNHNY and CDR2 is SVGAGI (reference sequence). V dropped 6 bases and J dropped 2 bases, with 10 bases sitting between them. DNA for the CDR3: TGTGCCAGCAGCGCCATGGATAACACTGAAGCTTTCTTT. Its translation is CASSAMDNTEAFF.

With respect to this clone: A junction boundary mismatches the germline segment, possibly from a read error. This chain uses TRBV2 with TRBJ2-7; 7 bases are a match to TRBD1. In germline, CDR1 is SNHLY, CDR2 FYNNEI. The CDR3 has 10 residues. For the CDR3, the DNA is TGTGCCAGCAGTTTCGGGACAGTTAACTTC. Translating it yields CASSFGTVNF.

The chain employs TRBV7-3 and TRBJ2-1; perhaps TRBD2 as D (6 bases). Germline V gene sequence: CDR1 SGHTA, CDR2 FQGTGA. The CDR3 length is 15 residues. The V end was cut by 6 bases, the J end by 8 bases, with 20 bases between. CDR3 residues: CASSVSGGRSHEQFF. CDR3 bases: TGTGCCAGCAGTGTAAGTGGGGGGAGGTCCCATGAGCAGTTCTTC.

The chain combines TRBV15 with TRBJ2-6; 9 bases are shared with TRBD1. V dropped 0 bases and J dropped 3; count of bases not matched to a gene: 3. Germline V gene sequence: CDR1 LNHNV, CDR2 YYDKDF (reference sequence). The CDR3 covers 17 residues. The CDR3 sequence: CATSREGQGNGANVLTF. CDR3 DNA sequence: TGTGCCACCAGCAGAGAGGGACAGGGTAATGGGGCCAACGTCCTGACTTTC. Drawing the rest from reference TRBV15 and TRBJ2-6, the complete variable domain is DAMVIQNPRYQVTQFGKPVTLSCSQTLNHNVMYWYQQKSSQAPKLLFHYYDKDFNNEADTPDNFQSRRPNTSFCFLDIRSPGLGDTAMYLCATSREGQGNGANVLTFGAGSRLTVL.

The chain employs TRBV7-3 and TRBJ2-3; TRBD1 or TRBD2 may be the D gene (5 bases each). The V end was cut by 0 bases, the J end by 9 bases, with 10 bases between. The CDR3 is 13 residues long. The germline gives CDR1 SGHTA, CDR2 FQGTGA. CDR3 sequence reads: CASSLTGEGTQYF. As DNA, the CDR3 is TGTGCCAGCAGCTTAACGGGGGAAGGAACGCAGTATTTT.

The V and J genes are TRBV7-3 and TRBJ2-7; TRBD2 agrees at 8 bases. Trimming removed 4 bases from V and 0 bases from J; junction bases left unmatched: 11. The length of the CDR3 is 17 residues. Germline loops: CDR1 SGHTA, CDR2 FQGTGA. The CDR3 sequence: CASSSSPTSESSYEQYV. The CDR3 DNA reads TGTGCCAGCAGCTCTTCCCCGACTAGCGAGAGCTCCTACGAGCAGTACGTC.

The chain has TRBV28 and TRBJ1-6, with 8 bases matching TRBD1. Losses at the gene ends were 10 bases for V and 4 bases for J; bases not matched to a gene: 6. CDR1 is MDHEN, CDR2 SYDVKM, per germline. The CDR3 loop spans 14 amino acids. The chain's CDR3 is CATWTGKYNSPLHF. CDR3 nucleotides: TGTGCCACCTGGACAGGGAAATATAATTCACCCCTCCACTTT.

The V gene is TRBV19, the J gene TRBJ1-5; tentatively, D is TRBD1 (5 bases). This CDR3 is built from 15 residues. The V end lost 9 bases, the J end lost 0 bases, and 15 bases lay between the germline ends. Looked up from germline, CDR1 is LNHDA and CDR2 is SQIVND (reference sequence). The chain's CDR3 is CASELQVNSNQPQHF. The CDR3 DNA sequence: TGTGCCAGCGAGCTACAGGTAAATAGCAATCAGCCCCAGCATTTT. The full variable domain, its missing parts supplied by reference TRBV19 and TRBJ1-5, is DGGITQSPKYLFRKEGQNVTLSCEQNLNHDAMYWYRQDPGQGLRLIYYSQIVNDFQKGDIAEGYSVSREKKESFPLTVTSAQKNPTAFYLCASELQVNSNQPQHFGDGTRLSIL.

CDR3 protein: CASSLASTRETQYF. DNA for the CDR3: TGTGCCAGCAGCTTAGCGAGCACGCGGGAGACCCAGTACTTC. This chain joins TRBV7-2 and TRBJ2-5; D not certain. The CDR3 length is 14 residues. The germline V gene has CDR1 SGHTA and CDR2 FQGNSA. V gave up 0 bases and J gave up 5 bases, with 10 bases separating them.